The 20 T cell receptor beta chains presented below share a single source sample, sequenced in a study of cytotoxic CD8 clonotypes in ibrutinib-treated CLL. Only in-frame clones appear in the TCRdb table, and some are missing; sequencing was by immunoSEQ multiplex PCR. In the table there are approximately 170,000 clones, about 88% of which are singletons. The sample was PBMCs, taken at disease progression, from a patient treated with ibrutinib. The source is a human donor with chronic lymphocytic leukemia.

The chain is built from TRBV4-3 and TRBJ2-2; 9 nucleotides align to TRBD1. This CDR3 has 15 residues. J was trimmed by 4 bases and V by 3 bases; bases with no gene match: 3. Germline V gene sequence: CDR1 LGHNA, CDR2 YSLEER. The CDR3 nucleotides are TGCGCCAGCAGCCAGCAGACAGGGGGCACCGGGGAGCTGTTTTTT. This gives the protein CASSQQTGGTGELFF.

This chain connects TRBV9 to TRBJ2-3, with 7 bases lining up with TRBD2. The V gene end was trimmed by 3 bases and the J gene end by 4 bases; junction bases not matched to a gene: 17. The CDR3 covers 18 residues. Germline lookup yields CDR1 SGDLS and CDR2 YYNGEE. CDR3 DNA: TGTGCCAGCAGCGCGATAACCGGGACTACCTATAACCCAGATACGCAGTATTTT. It translates to CASSAITGTTYNPDTQYF.

This clone occurred once. The chain uses TRBV7-6 and TRBJ2-2; D is uncertain. Trimming pared 3 bases from V and 5 bases from J, leaving 7 bases between. CDR3 size: 13 residues. Germline V lookup: CDR1 SGHVS, CDR2 FNYEAQ. The CDR3 coding sequence is TGTGCCAGCAGCTTCAGTCCTACCGGGGAGCTGTTTTTT. Its translation: CASSFSPTGELFF.

The chain recombines TRBV7-9 with TRBJ1-2; the D is unclear. The CDR3 has 12 residues. The germline V and J ends were trimmed by 1 base and 4 bases, with 4 bases remaining between them. Germline values: CDR1 SEHNR, CDR2 FQNEAQ (reference sequence). CDR3 sequence reads: CASSLVGYGYTF. Here the CDR3 DNA reads TGTGCCAGCAGCTTAGTAGGCTATGGCTACACCTTC.

The V gene is TRBV29-1, the J gene TRBJ2-3; D is ambiguous. The CDR3 is 13 amino acids. Germline CDR1 and CDR2: SQVTM and ANQGSEA. The V gene lost 4 bases and the J gene lost 4 bases, with 12 bases spanning the gap. The CDR3 sequence is CSVGNPVADTQYF. DNA for the CDR3: TGCAGCGTTGGGAACCCGGTGGCAGATACGCAGTATTTT.

This chain's CDR3 is CASSSAGTGRDEQFF. CDR3 sequence (DNA): TGTGCCAGCAGCTCGGCAGGGACAGGGAGGGATGAGCAGTTCTTC. The chain is built from TRBV7-9 and TRBJ2-1, with 9 positions matching TRBD1. The CDR3 has 15 residues. V was pared by 4 bases and J by 8 bases, with 9 bases of the junction left unmatched. Germline loops: CDR1 SEHNR, CDR2 FQNEAQ (reference sequence).

The V call is TRBV2, the J call TRBJ1-4; TRBD1 aligns across 9 bases. This CDR3 is built from 14 residues. J gave up 7 bases and V 6 bases, and 6 bases lay outside the gene matches. CDR1 is SNHLY and CDR2 is FYNNEI in the germline V gene. Here the CDR3 DNA reads TGTGCCAGCAGGGGGACAGGGAACATTGAAAAACTGTTTTTT. Translation gives CASRGTGNIEKLFF.

This clone has only one observation. This sequence joins TRBV9 and TRBJ2-1; TRBD2 agrees at 12 bases. The junction had 6 bases not matched to a gene; V was cut back by 2 bases and J by 9 bases. Germline loops: CDR1 SGDLS, CDR2 YYNGEE. The CDR3 has 15 amino acids. The chain's CDR3 is CASSVGLAGRGEQFF. The CDR3 coding sequence is TGTGCCAGCAGCGTCGGACTAGCGGGGAGGGGTGAGCAGTTCTTC.

V usage is TRBV6-1 and J usage is TRBJ2-7; 7 bases agree with TRBD1. From germline, CDR1 is MNHNS and CDR2 SASEGT. The CDR3 runs 14 residues. J lost 2 bases, V lost 5 bases, and 6 bases had no gene match. The DNA for the CDR3 is TGTGCCAGCAGTCTCGCCGGGACAGCCTACGAGCAGTACTTC. As protein: CASSLAGTAYEQYF.

The genes are TRBV5-1 and TRBJ2-2; 9 nucleotides match TRBD2. V was pared by 4 bases and J by 6 bases, with 7 bases of the junction left unmatched. Germline V gene data show CDR1 as SGHRS and CDR2 as YFSETQ. The CDR3 loop spans 15 amino acids. The CDR3 protein is CASSRSSGSPGELFF. The DNA for the CDR3 is TGCGCCAGCAGCCGTAGTAGCGGGAGTCCCGGGGAGCTGTTTTTT.

The V call is TRBV13, the J call TRBJ1-2; D may be TRBD1 (5 bases). The ends were cut back, 3 bases at V and 3 bases at J, with 17 bases in the middle. This CDR3 is built from 16 residues. CDR1 is PRHDT, CDR2 FYEKMQ, per germline (reference sequence). CDR3 in amino acids: CASSFGVGGSDYGYTF. CDR3 bases: TGTGCCAGCAGCTTCGGAGTGGGGGGTAGCGACTATGGCTACACCTTC. Complete variable domain (other parts from reference TRBV13 and TRBJ1-2): AAGVIQSPRHLIKEKRETATLKCYPIPRHDTVYWYQQGPGQDPQFLISFYEKMQSDKGSIPDRFSAQQFSDYHSELNMSSLELGDSALYFCASSFGVGGSDYGYTFGSGTRLTVV.

The CDR3 loop is CASSLPTSGDYNEQFF. CDR3 coding DNA: TGTGCCAGCAGCTTACCAACCTCCGGGGACTACAATGAGCAGTTCTTC. The chain carries TRBV7-3 and TRBJ2-1; possibly TRBD2 for D (5 bases). CDR3 size: 16 residues. The germline gives CDR1 SGHTA, CDR2 FQGTGA. The V end was cut by 2 bases, the J end by 3 bases, with 14 bases between.

The rearrangement uses TRBV27 and TRBJ2-3, with TRBD2 identical over 7 bases. The V gene end was trimmed by 0 bases and the J gene end by 1 base; junction bases not matched to a gene: 10. Germline V gene data show CDR1 as MNHEY and CDR2 as SMNVEV (reference sequence). CDR3 length: 18 amino acids. The CDR3 DNA sequence: TGTGCCAGCAGTTTATCGGCTATAACTACTAGCGGCACAGATACGCAGTATTTT. It encodes CASSLSAITTSGTDTQYF.

The chain carries TRBV11-3 and TRBJ2-1, with TRBD2 matching 7 bases. V lost 7 bases to trimming and J lost 4 bases; unmatched junction nucleotides: 10. The CDR3 spans 15 residues. Germline CDR1 is SGHNT and CDR2 is YENEEA. Written as DNA, the CDR3 is TGTGCCAGCACCAACCCCACAGCGGGGTACAATGAGCAGTTCTTC. As protein: CASTNPTAGYNEQFF.

V is TRBV5-1 and J is TRBJ2-1, with no clear D. CDR3 length: 15 residues. V gave up 4 bases and J gave up 2 bases, with 13 bases separating them. CDR1 and CDR2 from the germline V gene are SGHRS and YFSETQ. CDR3 protein: CASSPLAATYNEQFF. CDR3 coding DNA: TGCGCCAGCAGCCCATTGGCGGCTACCTACAATGAGCAGTTCTTC. The full variable domain, in which reference TRBV5-1 and TRBJ2-1 provide the parts outside the CDR3, is KAGVTQTPRYLIKTRGQQVTLSCSPISGHRSVSWYQQTPGQGLQFLFEYFSETQRNKGNFPGRFSGRQFSNSRSEMNVSTLELGDSALYLCASSPLAATYNEQFFGPGTRLTVL.

This clone was counted only a few times. The V gene is TRBV5-3, the J gene TRBJ2-1; TRBD2 matches at 12 bases. TRBV5-3 is filed as an ORF, its function uncertain. V lost 1 base, J lost 9 bases, and 11 bases stayed unmatched. The CDR3 consists of 17 residues. The CDR3 is CARSLPVPSGRASEQFF. The CDR3 DNA reads TGTGCCAGAAGCTTGCCAGTTCCTAGCGGGAGGGCCAGTGAGCAGTTCTTC.

This clone was seen just once. The chain employs TRBV6-6 and TRBJ2-3; 11 bases match TRBD2. The germline V gene encodes CDR1 MNHNY and CDR2 SVGAGI (reference sequence). CDR3 length: 15 amino acids. J lost 5 bases, V lost 6 bases, and 7 bases had no gene match. The CDR3 reads CASRETSGAEDTQYF. Here the CDR3 DNA reads TGTGCCAGCAGAGAGACTAGCGGGGCAGAAGATACGCAGTATTTT.

The chain combines TRBV9 with TRBJ2-7; the match to TRBD1 covers 7 bases. Germline V gives CDR1 SGDLS, CDR2 YYNGEE. The ends lost 3 bases at V and 4 bases at J; junction bases unmatched: 10. This CDR3 spans 15 amino acids. The CDR3 bases are TGTGCCAGCAGCGGACCCGGGACAGATCAATACGAGCAGTACTTC. Translated: CASSGPGTDQYEQYF.

The rearrangement joins TRBV28 to TRBJ1-2; no clear D. Trimming shortened V by 3 bases and J by 4 bases, and 15 bases separated the two germline ends. The germline V gene encodes CDR1 MDHEN and CDR2 SYDVKM. The CDR3 loop spans 15 amino acids. The chain's CDR3 is CASSFSTASVYGYTF. As DNA, the CDR3 is TGTGCCAGCAGTTTTTCTACGGCCTCCGTCTATGGCTACACCTTC.

The rearrangement uses TRBV2 and TRBJ1-1; TRBD1 agrees at 7 bases. Germline V CDR1 and CDR2: SNHLY, FYNNEI. Trimming at V came to 6 bases and at J to 6 bases, leaving 7 bases not matched to a gene. The CDR3 contains 13 residues. CDR3 amino acids: CASSVQGIAEAFF. The DNA of the CDR3 is TGTGCCAGCAGCGTACAGGGGATCGCTGAAGCTTTCTTT.